This is a list of T cell receptor beta chains from one sample in a study of T cell repertoires in cytomegalovirus infection. TCRdb re-called the reads through MiXCR, storing one row per CDR3 protein. Here the sample spans about 920,000 distinct CDR3 sequences, 30% to 40% being singletons. Their recognized antigens are unknown. Here the sequenced sample was cultured CD8+ T cells from PBMCs, taken from culture after CMV antigen stimulation. These receptors originate from a human donor in good health (CMV status not recorded). Some clones in this sample may be carry-over from other donors' samples. Both conserved end residues are part of each CDR3. The D gene is left open where the match is weak. For some rows the clone size is stated as once, few or many, or as a class when expanded; others skip it.

>few|TRBD1|TRBV9|TRBJ1-1
TGTGCCAGCAGCGTACTCCCGGGACAGGGTGACACTGAAGCTTTCTTT
CASSVLPGQGDTEAFF
>.|.|TRBV6-5|TRBJ1-1
TGTGCCAGCAGTTATGCAGCCGGGTTGAACACTGAAGCTTTCTTT
CASSYAAGLNTEAFF
>.|.|TRBV7-2|TRBJ1-1
TGTGCCAGCAGCTTAGGCACACGGAGCACTGAAGCTTTCTTT
CASSLGTRSTEAFF
>many|.|TRBV7-2|TRBJ2-3
TGTGCCAGCAGCTTAGGTGGGGGTCGCACAGATACGCAGTATTTT
CASSLGGGRTDTQYF
>.|TRBD2|TRBV4-1|TRBJ2-1
TGCGCCAGCAGCCAACGGCCGGGACTAGCCTCCGGGGATGAGCAGTTCTTC
CASSQRPGLASGDEQFF
>.|.|TRBV9|TRBJ2-2
TGTGCCAGCAGGAGGGAGACTTTCACCGGGGAGCTGTTTTTT
CASRRETFTGELFF
>few|.|TRBV28|TRBJ2-1
TGTGCCAGCAGTTTCCTAGCGAACAATGAGCAGTTCTTC
CASSFLANNEQFF
>.|.|TRBV27|TRBJ1-5
TGTGCCAGCAGTCTGACAGGCGACTCGATCAATCAGCCCCAGCATTTT
CASSLTGDSINQPQHF
>.|.|TRBV12-3/TRBV12-4|TRBJ1-1
TGTGCCAGCAGTTTAGGACTGATTGAAGCTTTCTTT
CASSLGLIEAFF
>few|.|TRBV12-3/TRBV12-4|TRBJ2-3
TGTGCCAGCAGTCCCGTAAAGCTACCAAGCTACACAGATACGCAGTATTTT
CASSPVKLPSYTDTQYF
>few|.|TRBV25-1|TRBJ1-1
TGTGCCAGCAGTGAATCCCCGGGGACGGGGAACACTGAAGCTTTCTTT
CASSESPGTGNTEAFF
>few|.|TRBV6-2/TRBV6-3|TRBJ2-7
TGTGCCAGCAGTTACTTATCTACGGACGAGCAGTACTTC
CASSYLSTDEQYF
>.|.|TRBV6-6|TRBJ2-1
TGTGCCAGCAGTTACTCGACGGCCCCACCATACAATGAGCAGTTCTTC
CASSYSTAPPYNEQFF
>many|.|TRBV7-9|TRBJ1-2
TGTGCCAGCAGCCCCTCGGTGAACTATGGCTACACCTTC
CASSPSVNYGYTF
>many|.|TRBV7-9|TRBJ2-2
TGTGCCAGCTACCAGGGGGGACAGAACACCGGGGAGCTGTTTTTT
CASYQGGQNTGELFF
>.|TRBD1|TRBV7-9|TRBJ2-7
TGTGCCAGCAGCCCCGAAACCGGGACAGGGTTCTACGAGCAGTACTTC
CASSPETGTGFYEQYF
>few|.|TRBV6-5|TRBJ1-6
TGTGCCAGCAGTGGACGTCGCCTCGTAGATTCACCCCTCCACTTT
CASSGRRLVDSPLHF
>few|.|TRBV29-1|TRBJ2-2
TGCAGCGTTGTAAGGCAGGGTGGCGGGGAGCTGTTTTTT
CSVVRQGGGELFF
>few|.|TRBV5-4|TRBJ2-3
TGTGCCAGCAGCTTTTTCGGACGGACGAGCTTAGATACGCAGTATTTT
CASSFFGRTSLDTQYF
>once|.|TRBV7-4|TRBJ1-4
TGTGCCAGCAGCTTAGATCTGGGAGCGTCTAATGAAAAACTGTTTTTT
CASSLDLGASNEKLFF
>few|.|TRBV7-9|TRBJ1-1
TGTGCCAGCAGACTTGGGGGAGGTGCTGAAGCTTTCTTT
CASRLGGGAEAFF
>many|.|TRBV4-2|TRBJ1-3
TGTGCCAGCAGCCAACAACTACCCCCTATTTGGGAAGGGATGGGAAACACCATATATTTT
CASSQQLPPIWEGMGNTIYF
>few|.|TRBV11-2|TRBJ2-4
TGTGCCAGCAGCTTCCGGGACCCAGCCAAAAACATTCAGTACTTC
CASSFRDPAKNIQYF
>.|.|TRBV25-1|TRBJ2-2
TGTGCCAGCAGTGATCACCGGATGACAGTGAACACCGGGGAGCTGTTTTTT
CASSDHRMTVNTGELFF
>.|.|TRBV7-9|TRBJ2-1
TGTGCCAGCAGCTTCCCAGCTACCCAAGAATACAATGAGCAGTTCTTC
CASSFPATQEYNEQFF
>few|TRBD1|TRBV18|TRBJ2-1
TGTGCCAGCTCACCACCGAGGGACAGGGTCAATGAGCAGTTCTTC
CASSPPRDRVNEQFF
>.|.|TRBV28|TRBJ1-2
TGTGCCAGCAGTATAAACAGGTCCTATGGCTACACCTTC
CASSINRSYGYTF